This entry concerns a single TCR beta chain. Assay: immunoSEQ multiplex PCR; the TCRdb copy retains only in-frame clones and omits some. The sample contains about 280,000 clones, about nine tenths of which appear only once. This specimen comes from a study of blood T cell repertoires in COVID-19. Study-level background: From T cells, B-cell-depleted T cells, or PBMCs came the material, which was cDNA or gDNA.

The CDR3 runs to 13 residues. Germline CDR1 reads SNHLY; CDR2 reads FYNNEI. The V end lost 5 bases, the J end lost 4 bases, and 11 bases lay between the germline ends. This sequence originates from a middle-aged woman who had recovered from COVID-19. The V gene is TRBV2, the J gene TRBJ2-5; perhaps TRBD1 as D (5 bases). Sequencing input: peripheral blood. The DNA for the CDR3 is TGTGCCAGCAGTCCGGGTCAGGGAGAGACCCAGTACTTC. Amino acid sequence: CASSPGQGETQYF.